This T cell receptor beta chain was sequenced in a study of spatial heterogeneity in lung cancer (dated by TCRdb to between 2019 and 2020). Concerning the study at large: Beta-chain transcripts were consistently detected in greater numbers than alpha-chain transcripts, which likely reflected higher beta-chain transcript abundance. In tumor regions, TCR transcript counts showed a strong correlation with a T cell transcriptional module score from matched bulk RNA-seq. In the raw uncorrected reads, each unique combination of TCR and UMI appeared more than ten times on average. In non-small cell lung cancer, the study made a quantitative comparison of TCR alpha and beta repertoires among multiple tumor regions, matched nontumor lung and blood. Nonsynonymous mutation counts, determined by whole-exome sequencing of tumor tissue, were related to features of the TCR repertoire. At surgery, both alpha and beta chains were TCR-sequenced in roughly 230 tumor regions, 63 to 80 matched nontumor lung samples and over 50 PBMC samples. On the study overall, not on this receptor specifically: The number of expanded intratumoral alpha and beta TCRs correlated with the tumor nonsynonymous mutation count. TCR-seq coverage of tumor T cells was estimated to be only roughly 7% for alpha chains and 13% to 15% for beta chains. Confirming at a functional level the hypothesis that regional TCRs recognize regional mutations was considered to require additional single-cell paired TCR alpha and beta sequencing. Counts of ubiquitous and regional expanded TCRs correlated with counts of ubiquitous and regional nonsynonymous mutations, respectively.

The method behind the library was 5' RACE. Instrument used: NextSeq 500. The TCR library protocol attached a unique molecular identifier to each TCR cDNA molecule to allow correction of PCR and sequencing errors. In the source study's methods: TCR identification, UMI-based error correction and CDR3 extraction were all carried out with Decombinator tools. Expanded TCRs were defined as those above a frequency of 2 per 1,000, corresponding to the top 1% of the tumor frequency distribution. Expanded tumor TCRs statistically deemed absent (corrected P<0.05) from at least one tumor region were classed as regional, and all other expanded tumor TCRs were classed as ubiquitous. Rényi diversity was computed with the R vegan package after subsampling each repertoire 100 times to 5,000 TCRs. To build CDR3 similarity networks, amino acid triplet string-kernel similarity was used, and CDR3s were connected when their pairwise similarity was above 0.82. Through fastp at Q25 and MiXCR, TCRdb rebuilt clones from the public reads, retaining in-frame beta chains. Rows with one shared CDR3 protein collapse into an entry with the most common genes and DNA. TCRdb, not the original authors, processed these V and J calls. Within this sample are 4,200 or so distinct CDR3 sequences, with more than 10% of them counted one time only. The ten largest clones take up around 62% of the sample.

From the cysteine through the phenylalanine, the CDR3 covers 17 amino acids. The sequence is cut down to CDR3 DNA, 51 bases in frame from base 1. V is cut back by 3 bases and J by 5 bases, with 12 bases in the junction unmatched. The germline V gene supplies CDR1 MDHEN and CDR2 SYDVKM. This clonotype is categorized as medium-sized (0.01 to 0.1%). Its binding antigen is unknown. No base qualities exist here, and no much larger clone lies one base off it. Read against the paper, the sample's time point label means: sample taken at primary tumor resection. Samples were obtained from about 75 patients with early-stage, untreated non-small cell lung cancer from the lung TRACERx cohort. TCR sequencing used whole RNA extracted from tumor and nontumor lung tissue, or from cryopreserved PBMC samples, without cell sorting. Patients were selected for TCR sequencing only if sufficient RNA was available from at least two tumor regions. Tumor and adjacent nontumor lung specimens were reviewed by a lung pathologist before selection.

The source material was lung tumor tissue, sampled at surgery. The chain couples TRBV28 to TRBJ1-1; TRBD1 aligns with 10 central bases. This TCR was recovered from a male donor with early-stage non-small cell lung cancer. CDR3 region: CASSFAPSDRGTTEAFF. In nucleotide form, the sequence is TGTGCCAGCAGTTTCGCCCCGTCGGACAGGGGGACAACTGAAGCTTTCTTT. The full variable domain, completed from the reference TRBV28 and TRBJ1-1 proteins outside the CDR3, reads DVKVTQSSRYLVKRTGEKVFLECVQDMDHENMFWYRQDPGLGLRLIYFSYDVKMKEKGDIPEGYSVSREKKERFSLILESASTNQTSMYLCASSFAPSDRGTTEAFFGQGTRLTVV.